Each of the 14 T cell receptor beta chains below was sequenced from the same sample in a study of blood T cell repertoires in COVID-19. The protocol was immunoSEQ multiplex PCR, while the TCRdb copy is restricted to in-frame clones and leaves out a portion. The sample yields 200,000 to 250,000 clones, 86% seen once. The sample comprised peripheral blood. Receptor source: a man aged 30 to 39 who had recovered from COVID-19.

This CDR3 reads CAISNRAYEQYF. The CDR3 DNA reads TGTGCCATCAGTAACAGGGCCTACGAGCAGTACTTC. This chain joins TRBV10-3 and TRBJ2-7, with D possibly matching TRBD1 (6 bases). The CDR3 has 12 amino acids. Between the trimmed V and J ends, which lost 5 bases and 2 bases, there was a span of 7 bases. CDR1 is ENHRY, CDR2 SYGVKD, per germline.

The J gene is TRBJ1-5, the V gene TRBV5-1; D ambiguous. The V and J ends lost 1 base and 9 bases respectively, with 11 bases between them. The germline gives CDR1 SGHRS, CDR2 YFSETQ. CDR3 length: 13 amino acids. CDR3 DNA sequence: TGCGCCAGCAGCTTGACTGGAGCGGGGCCCCAGCATTTT. It encodes CASSLTGAGPQHF.

Here the CDR3 reads CASSQGKSTGADEKLFF. The CDR3 coding sequence is TGTGCCAGCAGCCAAGGGAAATCGACAGGGGCGGATGAAAAACTGTTTTTT. The rearrangement uses TRBV3-1 (or the pseudogene TRBV3-2) and TRBJ1-4; 8 bases line up with TRBD1. Germline V gene data show CDR1 as LGHDT and CDR2 as YNNKEL (reference sequence). Losses at the gene ends were 1 base for V and 6 bases for J; bases not matched to a gene: 10. There are 17 residues in the CDR3.

This chain uses TRBV5-8 with TRBJ1-2; D unresolved. From germline, CDR1 is SGHTS and CDR2 YDEGEE. Trimming left V 4 bases short and J 3 bases short, with 16 bases between. The CDR3 length is 15 residues. The CDR3 DNA is TGTGCCAGCAGCCTGGAGGGAGAGAGCCACTATGGCTACACCTTC. It is translated as CASSLEGESHYGYTF.

CDR3 protein: CASSLSRAGGNTQYF. DNA for the CDR3: TGTGCCAGCAGTTTATCGAGAGCGGGGGGGAATACGCAGTATTTT. The V gene is TRBV27, the J gene TRBJ2-3, with 10 positions matching TRBD2. From germline, CDR1 is MNHEY and CDR2 SMNVEV (reference sequence). CDR3 size: 15 residues. V lost 0 bases to trimming and J lost 7 bases; unmatched junction nucleotides: 4.

The chain recombines TRBV6-5 with TRBJ1-1; D is uncertain. Germline V gene data show CDR1 as MNHEY and CDR2 as SVGAGI. The length of the CDR3 is 13 residues. V lost 9 bases to trimming and J lost 3 bases, with 14 bases between them. The CDR3: CASGRVFDTEAFF. The CDR3 nucleotides read TGTGCCAGTGGGCGGGTTTTTGACACTGAAGCTTTCTTT.

The table lists this clone with a count of one. The chain is built from TRBV4-1 and TRBJ2-1, with D maybe TRBD2 (6 bases). CDR1 and CDR2 from the germline V gene are MGHRA and YSYEKL. The V end lost 0 bases, the J end lost 2 bases, and 20 bases lay between the germline ends. The CDR3 covers 19 residues. The CDR3 is CASSQDNSRGDWPYNEQFF. The CDR3 DNA reads TGCGCCAGCAGCCAAGATAACTCGCGAGGGGACTGGCCCTACAATGAGCAGTTCTTC.

The chain employs TRBV11-2 and TRBJ2-7; 10 positions agree with TRBD1. The CDR3 covers 16 residues. J gave up 2 bases and V 1 base, and 5 bases lay outside the gene matches. CDR1 SGHAT and CDR2 FQNNGV come from the germline V gene. CDR3 nucleotides: TGTGCCAGCAGCTTAGCTTATGGGACAGGGGCCTACGAGCAGTACTTC. Its protein product is CASSLAYGTGAYEQYF.

The V call is TRBV13, the J call TRBJ2-1, with 10 bases that match TRBD2. The CDR3 is 17 amino acids. Germline CDR1 reads PRHDT; CDR2 reads FYEKMQ (reference sequence). V lost 2 bases, J lost 5 bases, and 9 bases stayed unmatched. The CDR3 sequence: CASSLPTSGGGHNEQFF. The CDR3, as DNA: TGTGCCAGCAGCTTACCCACCAGCGGGGGGGGCCACAATGAGCAGTTCTTC.

A word on this clone: Germline and junction disagree at one end, which may indicate a read error. Other nucleotide sequences in the sample specify the same CDR3. The chain combines TRBV18 with TRBJ2-6; TRBD1 aligns across 8 bases. This CDR3 has 18 residues. CDR1 and CDR2 (germline): KGHSH, LQKENI. In nucleotides, the CDR3 is TGTGCCAGCTCAGCTCGTGGGACAGGAGGTTCTGGGGCCAACGTCTTGACTTTC. Translated, it gives CASSARGTGGSGANVLTF.

This clone was seen more than once but under ten times. The chain couples TRBV19 to TRBJ1-5; D is perhaps TRBD1 (6 bases). Trimming removed 4 bases at V and 1 base at J, with 11 bases between. Germline CDR1 is LNHDA and CDR2 is SQIVND (reference sequence). The CDR3 covers 15 residues. The CDR3 region is CASSKQGGSNQPQHF. The CDR3 nucleotides are TGTGCCAGTAGTAAACAGGGAGGGAGCAATCAGCCCCAGCATTTT.

The V and J genes are TRBV6-6 and TRBJ2-7; perhaps TRBD2 as D (6 bases). Germline V gene data show CDR1 as MNHNY and CDR2 as SVGAGI (reference sequence). CDR3 length equals 14 residues. V lost 3 bases, J lost 3 bases, and 12 bases lay in between. CDR3 nucleotides: TGTGCCAGCAGTTATCGGGAGCCGCTCTACGAGCAGTACTTC. Its translation is CASSYREPLYEQYF.

The rearrangement joins TRBV10-2 to TRBJ2-1, with TRBD1 identical over 7 bases. Germline assignment: CDR1 WSHSY and CDR2 SAAADI. V shed 6 bases and J 4 bases; nucleotides not matched to a gene: 15. The CDR3 sequence is 17 residues long. DNA for the CDR3: TGCGCCAGCAGGACCTCAATGACGGGACAGCTTTACAATGAGCAGTTCTTC. Amino acid sequence: CASRTSMTGQLYNEQFF.

The chain couples TRBV2 to TRBJ2-1; 10 nucleotides align to TRBD1. The CDR3 is 12 amino acids. The J segment lost 6 bases and the V segment lost 8 bases, leaving 1 base of the junction unmatched. CDR1 and CDR2 from the germline V gene are SNHLY and FYNNEI. For the CDR3, the DNA is TGTGCCAGCGGACAGGGGGGCAATGAGCAGTTCTTC. The encoded protein is CASGQGGNEQFF.